This T cell receptor beta chain was recorded in a study of T cells in localized non-small cell lung cancer. Study results and caveats: For the top 100 tumor clones, a median about 56 also appeared in adjacent lung. Clonality peaked in uninvolved adjacent lung rather than tumor. Sequencing was limited to one tumor region, leaving the possibility of heterogeneity open.

After removal of 6 bases from V and 0 bases from J, the junction contained 2 bases not matched to a gene. From germline, CDR1 is MNHEY and CDR2 SMNVEV (reference sequence). The CDR3 covers 15 residues. Profiled with immunoSEQ multiplex PCR; TCRdb holds only in-frame clones, not every one. Of about 39,000 clones in the sample, more than 75% were seen once. As to this clone: Its specificity is not known.

This specimen was PBMCs, taken before any cancer treatment. This chain links TRBV27 with TRBJ1-3; 10 bases line up with TRBD1. This sequence originates from a woman aged 40-70 years with stage II squamous cell lung carcinoma. The CDR3 protein is CASRRTGGSGNTIYF. Written as DNA, the CDR3 is TGTGCCAGCAGACGGACAGGGGGCTCTGGAAACACCATATATTTT.